These 9 T cell receptor beta chains were all obtained from the same sample, sequenced in a study of blood T cell repertoires in COVID-19. Generated by immunoSEQ multiplex PCR, the TCRdb table keeps only in-frame clones and is missing some. The sample shows about 140,000 clones, 84% of them seen only once. The sample was peripheral blood. The receptors originated from a human donor in a cohort sampled during active COVID-19.

The chain carries TRBV5-5 and TRBJ1-4; D is unclear. CDR1 and CDR2 from the germline V gene are SGHKS and YYEKEE (reference sequence). V lost 5 bases to trimming and J lost 0 bases, with 14 bases between them. This CDR3 is built from 16 residues. The CDR3 spells CASRRSHSATNEKLFF. CDR3 DNA sequence: TGTGCCAGCAGACGTTCGCACTCTGCAACTAATGAAAAACTGTTTTTT.

The genes are TRBV5-4 and TRBJ2-7, with D possibly TRBD2 on 6 matching bases. CDR1 and CDR2 (germline): SGHNT, YYREEE (reference sequence). The CDR3 covers 14 residues. V was shortened by 4 bases and J by 0 bases, with 11 bases between the two germline ends. CDR3: CASSPDGGSYEQYF. Here the CDR3 DNA reads TGTGCCAGCAGCCCCGACGGGGGCTCCTACGAGCAGTACTTC. The variable domain in full, completed from reference TRBV5-4 and TRBJ2-7, reads ETGVTQSPTHLIKTRGQQVTLRCSSQSGHNTVSWYQQALGQGPQFIFQYYREEENGRGNFPPRFSGLQFPNYSSELNVNALELDDSALYLCASSPDGGSYEQYFGPGTRLTVT.

The gene calls are TRBV12-3 or TRBV12-4 and TRBJ1-1, with D tentatively TRBD1 (6 bases). The CDR3 totals 13 residues. V lost 6 bases and J lost 7, with 15 bases in between. The CDR3 protein is CASRRGGDNEAFF. CDR3 sequence (DNA): TGTGCCAGCAGAAGGGGGGGGGATAATGAAGCTTTCTTT.

The gene calls are TRBV5-5 and TRBJ2-5; TRBD2 matches 12 bases. V lost 6 bases to trimming and J lost 4 bases; unmatched junction nucleotides: 16. The CDR3 contains 18 residues. Germline values: CDR1 SGHKS, CDR2 YYEKEE (reference sequence). The CDR3 DNA is TGTGCCAGCAACTTACCACAAGGACTAGCGGGGCCTCCAGAGACCCAGTACTTC. Protein sequence: CASNLPQGLAGPPETQYF.

The chain carries TRBV2 and TRBJ2-3; 8 positions match TRBD1. CDR1 is SNHLY, CDR2 FYNNEI, per germline. Trimming cost V 7 bases and J 4 bases; bases outside gene matches: 4. This CDR3 is built from 13 residues. CDR3 residues: CASTMTGADTQYF. The DNA of the CDR3 is TGTGCCAGCACCATGACAGGGGCAGATACGCAGTATTTT. The complete variable domain, with remaining parts taken from reference TRBV2 and TRBJ2-3, reads EPEVTQTPSHQVTQMGQEVILRCVPISNHLYFYWYRQILGQKVEFLVSFYNNEISEKSEIFDDQFSVERPDGSNFTLKIRSTKLEDSAMYFCASTMTGADTQYFGPGTRLTVL.

The chain uses TRBV28 and TRBJ1-1; tentatively, D is TRBD1 (5 bases). Trimming shortened V by 10 bases and J by 2 bases, and 11 bases separated the two germline ends. The germline V gene encodes CDR1 MDHEN and CDR2 SYDVKM. This CDR3 region has 12 residues. The CDR3 DNA reads as TGTGCCATCTCAGGGCTTAACACTGAAGCTTTCTTT. It is translated as CAISGLNTEAFF.

In its sample, this clone was seen once. The chain carries TRBV11-1 and TRBJ2-5, with a tentative D call TRBD1 (7 bases). This CDR3 is built from 15 residues. Per germline, CDR1 SGHAT and CDR2 FQDESV (reference sequence). V was shortened by 5 bases and J by 5 bases, with 18 bases between the two germline ends. The CDR3 DNA follows: TGTGCCAGCAGCCAGGAGGGACAGCCTCTGGAGACCCAGTACTTC. This codes for CASSQEGQPLETQYF.

V is TRBV15 and J is TRBJ2-3, with 9 bases identical to TRBD2. The CDR3 spans 17 residues. The junction had 6 bases not matched to a gene; V was cut back by 1 base and J by 1 base. Germline V gene lookup returns CDR1 LNHNV and CDR2 YYDKDF (reference sequence). This chain's CDR3 is CATSRGLAGPGTDTQYF. DNA of the CDR3: TGTGCCACCAGCAGAGGCCTAGCGGGGCCGGGCACAGATACGCAGTATTTT.

The rearrangement uses TRBV6-1 and TRBJ2-7, with 8 nucleotides matching TRBD1. The germline V gene encodes CDR1 MNHNS and CDR2 SASEGT. CDR3 length: 15 residues. Losses at the gene ends were 0 bases for V and 2 bases for J; bases not matched to a gene: 3. CDR3 region: CASSEAGTGAYEQYF. The CDR3 bases are TGTGCCAGCAGTGAAGCGGGGACAGGAGCCTACGAGCAGTACTTC.